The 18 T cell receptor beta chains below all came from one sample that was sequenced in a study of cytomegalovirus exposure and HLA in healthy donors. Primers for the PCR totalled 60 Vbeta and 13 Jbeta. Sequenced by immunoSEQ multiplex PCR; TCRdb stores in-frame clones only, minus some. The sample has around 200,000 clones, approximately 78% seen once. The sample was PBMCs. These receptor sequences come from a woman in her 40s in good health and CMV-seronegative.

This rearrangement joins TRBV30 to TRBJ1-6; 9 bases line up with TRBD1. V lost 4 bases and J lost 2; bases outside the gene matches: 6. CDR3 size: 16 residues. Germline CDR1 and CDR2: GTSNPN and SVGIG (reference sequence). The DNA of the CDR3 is TGTGCCTGGACGGTACAGGGGGCAACCTATAATTCACCCCTCCACTTT. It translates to CAWTVQGATYNSPLHF.

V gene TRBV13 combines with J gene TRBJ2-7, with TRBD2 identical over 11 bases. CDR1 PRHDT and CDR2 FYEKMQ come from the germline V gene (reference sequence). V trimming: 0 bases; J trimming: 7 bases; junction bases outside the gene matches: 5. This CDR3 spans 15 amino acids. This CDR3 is CASSLGLAGVGEQYF. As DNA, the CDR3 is TGTGCCAGCAGCTTAGGACTAGCGGGAGTCGGGGAGCAGTACTTC.

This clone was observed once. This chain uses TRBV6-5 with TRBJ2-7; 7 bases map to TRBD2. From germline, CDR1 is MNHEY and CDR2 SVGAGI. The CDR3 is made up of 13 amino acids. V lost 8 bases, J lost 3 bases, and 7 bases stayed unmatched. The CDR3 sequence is CASQLREDYEQYF. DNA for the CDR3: TGTGCCAGCCAACTACGGGAGGACTACGAGCAGTACTTC.

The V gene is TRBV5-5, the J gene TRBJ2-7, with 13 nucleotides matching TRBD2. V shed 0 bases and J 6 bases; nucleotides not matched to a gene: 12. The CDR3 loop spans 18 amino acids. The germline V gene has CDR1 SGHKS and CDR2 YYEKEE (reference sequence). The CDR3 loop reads CASSLDSLLAGGFGEQYF. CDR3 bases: TGTGCCAGCAGCTTGGACTCCTTACTAGCGGGAGGGTTCGGCGAGCAGTACTTC.

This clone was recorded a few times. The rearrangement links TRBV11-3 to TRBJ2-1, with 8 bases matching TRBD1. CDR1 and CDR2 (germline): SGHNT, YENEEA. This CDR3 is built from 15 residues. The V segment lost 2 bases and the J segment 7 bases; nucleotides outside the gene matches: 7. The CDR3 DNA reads TGTGCCAGCAGCTTAAACACAGGGGGGAAAAATGAGCAGTTCTTC. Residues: CASSLNTGGKNEQFF.

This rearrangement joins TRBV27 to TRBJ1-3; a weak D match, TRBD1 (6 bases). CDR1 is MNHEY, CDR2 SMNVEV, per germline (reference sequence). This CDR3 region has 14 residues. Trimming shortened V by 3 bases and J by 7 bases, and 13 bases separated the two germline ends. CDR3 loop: CASSLTGYGNTIYF. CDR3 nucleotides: TGTGCCAGCAGTTTGACAGGATATGGGAACACCATATATTTT.

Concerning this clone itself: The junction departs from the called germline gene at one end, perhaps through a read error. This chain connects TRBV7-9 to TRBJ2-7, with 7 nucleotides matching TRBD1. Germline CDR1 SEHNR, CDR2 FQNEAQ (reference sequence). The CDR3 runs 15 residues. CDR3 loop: CSSSFSTGIPVEQYF. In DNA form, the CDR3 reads TGTTCCAGCAGCTTTTCGACAGGGATCCCCGTGGAGCAGTACTTC.

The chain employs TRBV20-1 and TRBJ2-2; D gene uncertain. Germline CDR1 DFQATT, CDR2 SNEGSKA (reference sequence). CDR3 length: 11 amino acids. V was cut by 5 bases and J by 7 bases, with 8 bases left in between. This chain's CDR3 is CSAQVGGELFF. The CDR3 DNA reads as TGCAGTGCTCAAGTCGGCGGGGAGCTGTTTTTT.

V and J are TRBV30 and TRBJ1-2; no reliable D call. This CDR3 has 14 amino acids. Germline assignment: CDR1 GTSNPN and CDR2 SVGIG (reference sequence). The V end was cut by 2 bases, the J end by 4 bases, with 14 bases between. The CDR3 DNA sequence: TGTGCCTGGAGTTCCCCCGGCCGGGTCTATGGCTACACCTTC. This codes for CAWSSPGRVYGYTF.

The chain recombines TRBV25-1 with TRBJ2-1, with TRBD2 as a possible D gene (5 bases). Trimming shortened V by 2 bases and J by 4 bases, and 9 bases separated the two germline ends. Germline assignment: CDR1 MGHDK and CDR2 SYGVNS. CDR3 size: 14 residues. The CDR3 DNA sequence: TGTGCCAGCAGTGAACCGGGATTTTACAATGAGCAGTTCTTC. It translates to CASSEPGFYNEQFF.

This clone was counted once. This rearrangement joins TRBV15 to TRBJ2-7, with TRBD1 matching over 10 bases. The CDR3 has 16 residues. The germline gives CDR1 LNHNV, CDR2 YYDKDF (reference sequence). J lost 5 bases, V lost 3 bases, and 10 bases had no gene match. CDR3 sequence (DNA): TGTGCCACCAGCAGCAGGGGGACAGGGGCCCGCAACGAGCAGTACTTC. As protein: CATSSRGTGARNEQYF. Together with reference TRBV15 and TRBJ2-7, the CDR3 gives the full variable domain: DAMVIQNPRYQVTQFGKPVTLSCSQTLNHNVMYWYQQKSSQAPKLLFHYYDKDFNNEADTPDNFQSRRPNTSFCFLDIRSPGLGDTAMYLCATSSRGTGARNEQYFGPGTRLTVT.

This chain's CDR3 is CASSSRRQVVDQPQHF. CDR3 bases: TGTGCCAGCAGTTCCCGAAGACAGGTGGTTGATCAGCCCCAGCATTTT. The rearrangement joins TRBV28 to TRBJ1-5; perhaps TRBD1 as D (6 bases). V was shortened by 4 bases and J by 5 bases, with 18 bases between the two germline ends. Germline V gives CDR1 MDHEN, CDR2 SYDVKM. The CDR3 runs to 16 residues.

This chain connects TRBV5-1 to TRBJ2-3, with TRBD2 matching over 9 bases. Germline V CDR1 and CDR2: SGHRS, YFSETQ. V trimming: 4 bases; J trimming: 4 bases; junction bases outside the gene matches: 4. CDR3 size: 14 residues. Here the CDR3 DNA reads TGCGCCAGCAGCACTTTAGCGGGAGCAGATACGCAGTATTTT. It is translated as CASSTLAGADTQYF.

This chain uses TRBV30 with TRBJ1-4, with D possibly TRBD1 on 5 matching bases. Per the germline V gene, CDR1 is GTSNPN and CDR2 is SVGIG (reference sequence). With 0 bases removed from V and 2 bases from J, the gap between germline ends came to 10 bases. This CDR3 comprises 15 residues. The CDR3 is CAWSVGARTNEKLFF. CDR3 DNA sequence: TGTGCCTGGAGTGTAGGGGCGCGGACTAATGAAAAACTGTTTTTT.

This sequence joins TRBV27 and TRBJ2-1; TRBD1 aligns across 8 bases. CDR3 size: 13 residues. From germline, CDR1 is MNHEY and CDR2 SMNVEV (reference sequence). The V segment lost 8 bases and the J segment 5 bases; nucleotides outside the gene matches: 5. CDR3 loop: CASGDRSHNEQFF. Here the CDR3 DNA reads TGTGCCAGCGGGGACAGGTCCCACAATGAGCAGTTCTTC.

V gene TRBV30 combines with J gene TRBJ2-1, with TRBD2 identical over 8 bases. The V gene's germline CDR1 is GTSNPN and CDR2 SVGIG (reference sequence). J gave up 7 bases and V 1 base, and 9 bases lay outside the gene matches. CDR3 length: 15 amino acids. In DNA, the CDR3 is TGTGCCTGGAGTGCGATAGCGGGAATCTTTAATGAGCAGTTCTTC. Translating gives CAWSAIAGIFNEQFF.

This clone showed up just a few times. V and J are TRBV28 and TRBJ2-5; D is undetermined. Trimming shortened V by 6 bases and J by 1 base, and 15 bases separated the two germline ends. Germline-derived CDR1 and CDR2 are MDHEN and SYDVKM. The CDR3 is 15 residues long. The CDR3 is CASSSNTLAQETQYF. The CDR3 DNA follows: TGTGCCAGCAGCTCTAATACGCTTGCCCAAGAGACCCAGTACTTC.

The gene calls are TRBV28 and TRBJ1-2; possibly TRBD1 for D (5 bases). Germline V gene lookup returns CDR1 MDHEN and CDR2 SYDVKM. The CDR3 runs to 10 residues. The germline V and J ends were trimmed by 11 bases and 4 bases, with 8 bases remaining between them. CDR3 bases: TGTGCCTGCGGGGGCTATGGCTACACCTTC. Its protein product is CACGGYGYTF.